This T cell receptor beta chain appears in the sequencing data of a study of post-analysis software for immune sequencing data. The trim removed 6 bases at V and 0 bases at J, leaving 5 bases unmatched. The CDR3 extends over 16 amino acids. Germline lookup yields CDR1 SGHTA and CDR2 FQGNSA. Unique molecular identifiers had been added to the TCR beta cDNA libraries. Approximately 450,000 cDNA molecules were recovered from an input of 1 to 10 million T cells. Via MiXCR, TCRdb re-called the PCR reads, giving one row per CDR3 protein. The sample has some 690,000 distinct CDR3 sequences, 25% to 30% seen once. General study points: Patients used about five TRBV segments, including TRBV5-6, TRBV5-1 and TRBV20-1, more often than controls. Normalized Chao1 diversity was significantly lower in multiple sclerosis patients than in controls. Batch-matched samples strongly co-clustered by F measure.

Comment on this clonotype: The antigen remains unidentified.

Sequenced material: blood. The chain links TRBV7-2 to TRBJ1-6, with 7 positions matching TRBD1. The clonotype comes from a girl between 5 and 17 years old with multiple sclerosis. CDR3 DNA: TGTGCCAGCAGGGCGAGGGACAGCTCCTATAATTCACCCCTCCACTTT. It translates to CASRARDSSYNSPLHF.